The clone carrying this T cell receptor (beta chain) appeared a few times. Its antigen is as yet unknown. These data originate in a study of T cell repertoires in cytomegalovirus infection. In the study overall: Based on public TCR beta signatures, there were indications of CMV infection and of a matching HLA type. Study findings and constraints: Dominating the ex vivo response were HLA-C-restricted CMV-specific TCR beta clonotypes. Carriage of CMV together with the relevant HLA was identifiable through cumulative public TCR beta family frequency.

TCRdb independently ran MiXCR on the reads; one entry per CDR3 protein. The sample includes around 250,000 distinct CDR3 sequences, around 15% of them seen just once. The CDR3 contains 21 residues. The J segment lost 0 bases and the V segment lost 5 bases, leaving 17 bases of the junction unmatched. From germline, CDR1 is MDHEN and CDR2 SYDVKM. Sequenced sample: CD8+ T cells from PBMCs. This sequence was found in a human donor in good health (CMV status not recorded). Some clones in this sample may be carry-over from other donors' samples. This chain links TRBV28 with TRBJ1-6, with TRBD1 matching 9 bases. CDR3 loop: CASSPHSGQGVVVSYNSPLHF. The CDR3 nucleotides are TGTGCCAGCAGTCCCCACTCGGGACAGGGCGTTGTCGTCTCCTATAATTCACCCCTCCACTTT.